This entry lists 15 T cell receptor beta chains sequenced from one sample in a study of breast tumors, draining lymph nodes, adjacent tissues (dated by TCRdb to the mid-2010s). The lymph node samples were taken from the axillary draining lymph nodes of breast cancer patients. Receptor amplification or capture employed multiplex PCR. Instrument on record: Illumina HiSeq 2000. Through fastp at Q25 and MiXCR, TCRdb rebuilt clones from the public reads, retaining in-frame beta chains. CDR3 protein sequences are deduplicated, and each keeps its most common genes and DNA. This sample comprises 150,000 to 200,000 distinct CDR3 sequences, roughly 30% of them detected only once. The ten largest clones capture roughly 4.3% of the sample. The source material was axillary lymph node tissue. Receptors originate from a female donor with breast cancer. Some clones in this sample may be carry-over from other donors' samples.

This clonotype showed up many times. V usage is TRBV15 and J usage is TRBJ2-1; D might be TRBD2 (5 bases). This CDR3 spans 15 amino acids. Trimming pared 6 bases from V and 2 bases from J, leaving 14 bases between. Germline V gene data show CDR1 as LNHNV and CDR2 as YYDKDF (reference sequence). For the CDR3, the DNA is TGTGCCACCAGTACCAAGTCGGGGACCTACAATGAGCAGTTCTTC. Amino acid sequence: CATSTKSGTYNEQFF.

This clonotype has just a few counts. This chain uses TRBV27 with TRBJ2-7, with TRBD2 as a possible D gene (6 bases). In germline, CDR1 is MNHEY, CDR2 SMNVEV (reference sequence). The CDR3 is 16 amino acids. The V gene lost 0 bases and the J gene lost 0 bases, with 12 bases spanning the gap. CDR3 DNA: TGTGCCAGCAGTTTATCCATCGGGGGTTCCTCCTACGAGCAGTACTTC. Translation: CASSLSIGGSSYEQYF.

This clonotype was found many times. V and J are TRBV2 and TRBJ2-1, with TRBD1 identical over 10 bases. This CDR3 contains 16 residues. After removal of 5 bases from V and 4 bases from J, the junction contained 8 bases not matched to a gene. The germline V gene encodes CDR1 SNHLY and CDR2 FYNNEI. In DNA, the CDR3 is TGTGCCAGCAGTTACACCGGGACAGGGGATTACAATGAGCAGTTCTTC. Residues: CASSYTGTGDYNEQFF.

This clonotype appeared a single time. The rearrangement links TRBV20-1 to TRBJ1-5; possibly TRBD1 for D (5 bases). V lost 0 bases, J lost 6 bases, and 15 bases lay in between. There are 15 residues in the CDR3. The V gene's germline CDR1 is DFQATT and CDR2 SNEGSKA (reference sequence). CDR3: CSARDLGGTSQPQHF. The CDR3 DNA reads TGCAGTGCTAGAGATCTTGGGGGGACCTCTCAGCCCCAGCATTTT.

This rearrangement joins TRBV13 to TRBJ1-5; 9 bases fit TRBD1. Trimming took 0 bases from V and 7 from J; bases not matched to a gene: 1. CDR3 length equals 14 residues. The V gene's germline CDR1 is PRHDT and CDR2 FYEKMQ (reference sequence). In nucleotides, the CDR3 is TGTGCCAGCAGCTTAGGGACAGGGGGGCAGCCCCAGCATTTT. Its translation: CASSLGTGGQPQHF.

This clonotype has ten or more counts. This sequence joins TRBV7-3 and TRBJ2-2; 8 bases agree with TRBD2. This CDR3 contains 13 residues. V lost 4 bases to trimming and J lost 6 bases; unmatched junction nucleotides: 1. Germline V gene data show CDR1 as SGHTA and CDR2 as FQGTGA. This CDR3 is CASSSGGAGELFF. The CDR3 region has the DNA TGTGCCAGCAGCTCCGGGGGGGCCGGGGAGCTGTTTTTT.

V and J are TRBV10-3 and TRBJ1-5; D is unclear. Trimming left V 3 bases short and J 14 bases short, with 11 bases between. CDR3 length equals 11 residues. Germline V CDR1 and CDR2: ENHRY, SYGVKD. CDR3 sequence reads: CAISEQVAEHF. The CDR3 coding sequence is TGTGCCATCAGTGAACAAGTTGCCGAGCATTTT.

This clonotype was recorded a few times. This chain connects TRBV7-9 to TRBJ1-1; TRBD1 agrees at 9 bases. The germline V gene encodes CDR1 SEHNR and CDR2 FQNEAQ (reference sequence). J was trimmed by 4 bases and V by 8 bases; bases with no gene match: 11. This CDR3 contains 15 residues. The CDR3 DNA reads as TGTGCCAGCGAAGAACAGGGGGCGCGAGGCACTGAAGCTTTCTTT. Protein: CASEEQGARGTEAFF.

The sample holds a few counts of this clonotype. CDR3 amino acids: CASSYGVGTGVNEQFF. The CDR3 DNA sequence: TGTGCCAGCAGTTACGGGGTTGGGACAGGGGTCAATGAGCAGTTCTTC. The chain employs TRBV6-5 and TRBJ2-1, with TRBD1 matching 10 bases. This CDR3 spans 16 amino acids. From germline, CDR1 is MNHEY and CDR2 SVGAGI. Trimming cost V 2 bases and J 6 bases; bases outside gene matches: 7.

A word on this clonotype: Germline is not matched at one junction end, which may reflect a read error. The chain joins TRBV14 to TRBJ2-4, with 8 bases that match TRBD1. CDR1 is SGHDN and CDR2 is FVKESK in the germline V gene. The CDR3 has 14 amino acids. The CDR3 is CASSFQGAGNIQSF. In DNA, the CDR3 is TGTGCCAGCAGCTTTCAGGGGGCTGGAAACATTCAGTCCTTC.

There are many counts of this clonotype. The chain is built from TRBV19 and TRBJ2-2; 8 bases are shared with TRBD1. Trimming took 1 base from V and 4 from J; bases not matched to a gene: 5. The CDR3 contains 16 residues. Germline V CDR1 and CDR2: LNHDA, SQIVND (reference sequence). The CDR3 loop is CASSIGQGATTGELFF. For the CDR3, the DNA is TGTGCCAGTAGTATAGGGCAGGGGGCGACCACCGGGGAGCTGTTTTTT.

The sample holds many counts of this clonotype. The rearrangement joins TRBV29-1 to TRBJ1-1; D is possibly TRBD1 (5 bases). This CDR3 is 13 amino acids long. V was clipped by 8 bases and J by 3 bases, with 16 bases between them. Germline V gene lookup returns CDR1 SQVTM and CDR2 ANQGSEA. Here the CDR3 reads CSLPGPGDTEAFF. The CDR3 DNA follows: TGCAGCTTACCCGGGCCGGGGGACACTGAAGCTTTCTTT.

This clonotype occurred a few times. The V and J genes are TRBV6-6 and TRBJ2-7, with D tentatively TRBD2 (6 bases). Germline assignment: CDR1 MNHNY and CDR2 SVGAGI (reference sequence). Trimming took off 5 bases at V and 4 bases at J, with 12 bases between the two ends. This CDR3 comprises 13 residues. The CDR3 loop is CASSIAGPYEQYF. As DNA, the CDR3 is TGTGCCAGCAGTATCGCGGGGCCGTACGAGCAGTACTTC.

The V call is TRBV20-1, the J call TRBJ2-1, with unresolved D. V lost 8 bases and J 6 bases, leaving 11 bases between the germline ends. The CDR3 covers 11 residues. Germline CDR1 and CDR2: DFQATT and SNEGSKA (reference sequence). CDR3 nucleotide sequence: TGCAGTAGTGACACCTTCAATGAGCAGTTCTTC. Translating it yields CSSDTFNEQFF.

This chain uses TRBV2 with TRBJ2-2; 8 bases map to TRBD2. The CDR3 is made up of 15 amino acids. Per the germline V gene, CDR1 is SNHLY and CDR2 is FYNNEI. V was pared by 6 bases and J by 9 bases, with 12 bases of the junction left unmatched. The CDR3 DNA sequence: TGTGCCAGCAGCTTGGCTCGGGGGGGCCCCAGGGAGCTGTTTTTT. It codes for CASSLARGGPRELFF.